One sample yielded the 8 T cell receptor beta chains listed below, sequenced in a study of blood T cell repertoires in COVID-19. Assay: immunoSEQ multiplex PCR; the TCRdb copy retains only in-frame clones and omits some. This table has around 240,000 clones, more than 75% appearing once. The sample was PBMCs or T cells enriched from blood (not recorded which). The receptor source for this set is a woman between 45 and 60 years old who had recovered from COVID-19.

The chain couples TRBV20-1 to TRBJ2-3; perhaps TRBD2 as D (6 bases). The V gene's germline CDR1 is DFQATT and CDR2 SNEGSKA (reference sequence). The length of the CDR3 is 16 residues. V was cut by 3 bases and J by 2 bases, with 18 bases left in between. In DNA form, the CDR3 reads TGCAGTGCTAGTCGGAAAGGGAAACTAGCCACAGATACGCAGTATTTT. Translating gives CSASRKGKLATDTQYF.

The chain combines TRBV28 with TRBJ2-3; D might be TRBD1 (6 bases). The ends were cut back, 6 bases at V and 12 bases at J, with 19 bases in the middle. The CDR3 contains 13 residues. Per germline, CDR1 MDHEN and CDR2 SYDVKM. CDR3 sequence (DNA): TGTGCCAGCAGCCCCCCATTACGGGACAAACAGTATTTT. Its translation is CASSPPLRDKQYF.

The chain links TRBV30 to TRBJ2-5; 12 bases align to TRBD2. The CDR3 is made up of 18 amino acids. Looked up from germline, CDR1 is GTSNPN and CDR2 is SVGIG (reference sequence). J lost 5 bases, V lost 3 bases, and 16 bases had no gene match. In DNA, the CDR3 is TGTGCCTGGAGCGACCAGAACAGACTAGCGGGAGTGGGTGAGACCCAGTACTTC. Translated: CAWSDQNRLAGVGETQYF. The variable domain in full, completed from reference TRBV30 and TRBJ2-5, reads SQTIHQWPATLVQPVGSPLSLECTVEGTSNPNLYWYRQAAGRGLQLLFYSVGIGQISSEVPQNLSASRPQDRQFILSSKKLLLSDSGFYLCAWSDQNRLAGVGETQYFGPGTRLLVL.

This sequence joins TRBV2 and TRBJ1-2; D is ambiguous. The CDR3 has 17 amino acids. CDR1 and CDR2 (germline): SNHLY, FYNNEI. V was clipped by 2 bases and J by 3 bases, with 19 bases between them. CDR3 amino acids: CASSESGRKELDYGYTF. The CDR3 nucleotides read TGTGCCAGCAGTGAATCGGGTCGGAAGGAGTTGGACTATGGCTACACCTTC.

This chain uses TRBV19 with TRBJ2-7; 9 bases are a match to TRBD1. Germline V lookup: CDR1 LNHDA, CDR2 SQIVND (reference sequence). The CDR3 is 12 amino acids. V lost 10 bases and J lost 7; bases outside the gene matches: 8. The CDR3 nucleotides are TGTGCCACCAGAACAGGGGGCAGGGAGCAGTACTTC. This encodes CATRTGGREQYF.

DNA for the CDR3: TGTGCCTGGAGTATGAGGGTTGAAGCTTTCTTT. Its protein is CAWSMRVEAFF. The chain carries TRBV30 and TRBJ1-1; D not certain. The V gene lost 2 bases and the J gene lost 7 bases, with 8 bases spanning the gap. CDR3 size: 11 residues. CDR1 is GTSNPN and CDR2 is SVGIG in the germline V gene (reference sequence).

V is TRBV4-1 and J is TRBJ1-5, with a tentative D call TRBD1 (5 bases). The length of the CDR3 is 16 residues. Germline loops: CDR1 MGHRA, CDR2 YSYEKL. The V and J ends lost 0 bases and 4 bases respectively, with 13 bases between them. The CDR3 coding sequence is TGCGCCAGCAGCCAAGAAGCAGGGCCCCTAAATCAGCCCCAGCATTTT. Its translation is CASSQEAGPLNQPQHF.

The count of this clone is one. This rearrangement joins TRBV11-2 to TRBJ1-1; D perhaps matches TRBD1 (6 bases). Trimming took off 5 bases at V and 4 bases at J, with 11 bases between the two ends. This CDR3 has 13 residues. CDR1 is SGHAT, CDR2 FQNNGV, per germline. The CDR3 sequence is CASSPTGSTEAFF. The CDR3 nucleotides read TGTGCCAGCAGCCCCACAGGGTCCACTGAAGCTTTCTTT. Complete variable domain (other parts from reference TRBV11-2 and TRBJ1-1): EAGVAQSPRYKIIEKRQSVAFWCNPISGHATLYWYQQILGQGPKLLIQFQNNGVVDDSQLPKDRFSAERLKGVDSTLKIQPAKLEDSAVYLCASSPTGSTEAFFGQGTRLTVV.